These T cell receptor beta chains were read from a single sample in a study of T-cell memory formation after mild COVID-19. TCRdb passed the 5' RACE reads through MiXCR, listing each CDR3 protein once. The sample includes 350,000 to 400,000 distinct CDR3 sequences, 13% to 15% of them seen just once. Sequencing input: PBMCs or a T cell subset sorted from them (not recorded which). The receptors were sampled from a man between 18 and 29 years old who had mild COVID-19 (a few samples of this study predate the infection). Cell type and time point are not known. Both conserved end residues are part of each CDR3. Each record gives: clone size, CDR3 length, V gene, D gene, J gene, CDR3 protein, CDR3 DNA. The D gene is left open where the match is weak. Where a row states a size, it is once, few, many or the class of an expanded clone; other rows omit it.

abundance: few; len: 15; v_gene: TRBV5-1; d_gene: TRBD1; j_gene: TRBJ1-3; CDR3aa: CASSWTGMVRNTIYF; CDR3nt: TGCGCCAGCAGCTGGACAGGGATGGTTAGAAACACCATATATTTT
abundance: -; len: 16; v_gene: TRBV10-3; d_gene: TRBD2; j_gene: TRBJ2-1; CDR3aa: CAISDRGAGGHNEQFF; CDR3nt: TGTGCCATCAGTGATCGGGGAGCGGGGGGCCACAATGAGCAGTTCTTC
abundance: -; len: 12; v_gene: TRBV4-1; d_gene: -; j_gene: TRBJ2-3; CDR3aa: CASSQVGLTQYF; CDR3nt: TGCGCCAGCAGCCAAGTCGGCCTCACGCAGTATTTT
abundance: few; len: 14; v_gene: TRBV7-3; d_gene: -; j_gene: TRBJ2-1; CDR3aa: CASSLGGNHNEQFF; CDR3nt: TGTGCCAGCAGCTTAGGGGGGAACCACAATGAGCAGTTCTTC
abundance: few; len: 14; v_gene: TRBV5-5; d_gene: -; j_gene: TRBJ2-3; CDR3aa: CASSPSERTDTQYF; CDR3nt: TGTGCCAGCAGTCCTAGCGAGCGCACAGATACGCAGTATTTT
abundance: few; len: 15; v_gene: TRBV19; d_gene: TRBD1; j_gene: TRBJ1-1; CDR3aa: CASSSLRDRGTEAFF; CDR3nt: TGTGCCAGTAGTAGCCTCCGGGACAGGGGGACTGAAGCTTTCTTT
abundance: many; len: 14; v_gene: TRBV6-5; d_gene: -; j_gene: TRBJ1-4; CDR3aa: CASRTRGWDEKLFF; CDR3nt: TGTGCCAGCAGGACCCGGGGGTGGGATGAAAAACTGTTTTTT
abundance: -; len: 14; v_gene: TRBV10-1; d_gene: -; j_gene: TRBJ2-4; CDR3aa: CASSDGGSANIQYF; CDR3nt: TGCGCCAGCAGTGACGGGGGCTCGGCGAACATTCAGTACTTC
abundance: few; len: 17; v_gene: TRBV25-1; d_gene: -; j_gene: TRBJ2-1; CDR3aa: CASSEWPRDRTYNEQFF; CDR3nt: TGTGCCAGCAGTGAATGGCCCCGAGACAGGACATACAATGAGCAGTTCTTC
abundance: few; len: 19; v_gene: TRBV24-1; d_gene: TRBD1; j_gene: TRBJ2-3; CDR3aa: CATSDFRDSRNKGTDTQYF; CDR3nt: TGTGCCACCAGTGACTTCCGGGACAGTAGAAACAAAGGCACAGATACGCAGTATTTT
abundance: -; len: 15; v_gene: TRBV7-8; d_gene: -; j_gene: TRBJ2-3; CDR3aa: CASSLEGGRTDTQYF; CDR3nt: TGTGCCAGCAGCTTAGAGGGGGGCCGCACAGATACGCAGTATTTT
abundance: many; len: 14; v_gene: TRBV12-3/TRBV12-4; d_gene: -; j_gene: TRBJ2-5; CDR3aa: CASSLMTSAETQYF; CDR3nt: TGTGCCAGCAGTTTAATGACTAGTGCAGAGACCCAGTACTTC
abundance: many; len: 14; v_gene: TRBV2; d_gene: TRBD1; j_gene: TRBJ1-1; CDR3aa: CASSTGTANTEAFF; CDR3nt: TGTGCCAGCAGTACCGGGACAGCTAACACTGAAGCTTTCTTT
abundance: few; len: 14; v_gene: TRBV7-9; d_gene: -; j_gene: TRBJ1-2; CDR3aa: CASSSRDLVGGYTF; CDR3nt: TGTGCCAGCAGCTCGAGGGATCTCGTGGGAGGCTACACCTTC
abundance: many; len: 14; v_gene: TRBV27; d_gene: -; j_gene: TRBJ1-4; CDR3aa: CASSLNRDNEKLFF; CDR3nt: TGTGCCAGCAGTTTAAACAGGGATAATGAAAAACTGTTTTTT
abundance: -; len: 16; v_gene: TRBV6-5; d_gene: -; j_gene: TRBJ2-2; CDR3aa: CASSYPLIGGSGELFF; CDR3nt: TGTGCCAGCAGTTACCCCTTGATTGGCGGCTCCGGGGAGCTGTTTTTT
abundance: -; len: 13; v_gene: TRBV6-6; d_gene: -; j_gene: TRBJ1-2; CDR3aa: CASSNRGALGYTF; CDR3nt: TGTGCCAGCAGCAATAGGGGGGCGTTAGGCTACACCTTC
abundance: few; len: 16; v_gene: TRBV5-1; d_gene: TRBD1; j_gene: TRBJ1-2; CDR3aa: CASASDRDWGRYGYTF; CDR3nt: TGCGCCAGCGCGTCGGACAGGGATTGGGGACGCTATGGCTACACCTTC
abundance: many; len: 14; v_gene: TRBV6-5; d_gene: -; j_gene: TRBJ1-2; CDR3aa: CASSPSSRGYGYTF; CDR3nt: TGTGCCAGCAGTCCCTCCTCCAGGGGCTATGGCTACACCTTC
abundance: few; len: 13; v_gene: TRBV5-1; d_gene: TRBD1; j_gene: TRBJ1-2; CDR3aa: CATSDRSERGYTF; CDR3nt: TGCGCCACTTCGGACAGGAGTGAGCGTGGCTACACCTTC
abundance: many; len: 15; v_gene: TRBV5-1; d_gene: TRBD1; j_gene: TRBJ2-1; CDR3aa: CASSSGQSSYNEQFF; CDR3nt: TGCGCCAGCAGCTCGGGACAGAGCTCCTACAATGAGCAGTTCTTC
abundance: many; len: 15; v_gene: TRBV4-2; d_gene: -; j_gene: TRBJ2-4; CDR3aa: CASSQAPGVYDIQYF; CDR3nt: TGTGCCAGCAGCCAAGCACCCGGGGTCTACGACATTCAGTACTTC
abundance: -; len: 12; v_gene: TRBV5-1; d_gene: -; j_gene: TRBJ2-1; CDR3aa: CASSTPGNEQFF; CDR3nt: TGCGCCAGCAGCACCCCGGGAAATGAGCAGTTCTTC
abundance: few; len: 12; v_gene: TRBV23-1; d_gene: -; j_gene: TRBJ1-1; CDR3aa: CASRNRRTEAFF; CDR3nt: TGCGCCAGCAGGAATAGGCGGACTGAAGCTTTCTTT
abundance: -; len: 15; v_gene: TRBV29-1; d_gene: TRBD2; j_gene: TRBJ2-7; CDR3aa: CSVEGLAGDWDEQYF; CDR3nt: TGCAGCGTTGAAGGGCTAGCGGGGGATTGGGACGAGCAGTACTTC
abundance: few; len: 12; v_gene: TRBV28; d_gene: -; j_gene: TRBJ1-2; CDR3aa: CASSSDRSGYTF; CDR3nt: TGTGCCAGCAGTTCGGACCGGAGTGGCTACACCTTC
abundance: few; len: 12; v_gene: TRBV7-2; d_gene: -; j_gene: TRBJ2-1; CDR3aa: CASSTSGTVQFF; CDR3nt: TGTGCCAGCAGCACCTCCGGGACGGTGCAGTTCTTC
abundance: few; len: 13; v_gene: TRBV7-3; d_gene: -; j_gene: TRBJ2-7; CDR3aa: CASSLMVNYEQYF; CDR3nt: TGTGCCAGCAGCTTAATGGTTAACTACGAGCAGTACTTC
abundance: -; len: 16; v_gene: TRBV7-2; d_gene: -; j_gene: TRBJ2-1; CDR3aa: CASSPQTGRGYNEQFF; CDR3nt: TGTGCCAGCAGCCCGCAAACGGGACGGGGCTACAATGAGCAGTTCTTC
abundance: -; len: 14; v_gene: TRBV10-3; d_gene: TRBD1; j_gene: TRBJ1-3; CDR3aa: CASISQGHGNTIYF; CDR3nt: TGTGCCTCAATATCACAGGGGCATGGAAACACCATATATTTT
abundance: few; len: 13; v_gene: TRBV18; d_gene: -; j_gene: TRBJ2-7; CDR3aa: CASSETSTYEQYF; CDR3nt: TGTGCCAGCTCGGAAACTTCTACCTACGAGCAGTACTTC
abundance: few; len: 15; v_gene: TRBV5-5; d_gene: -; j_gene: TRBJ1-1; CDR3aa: CASSLFRGSNTEAFF; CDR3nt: TGTGCCAGCAGCTTGTTCCGTGGATCGAACACTGAAGCTTTCTTT
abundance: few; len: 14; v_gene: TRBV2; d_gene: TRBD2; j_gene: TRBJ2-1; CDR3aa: CASGRTSYENEQFF; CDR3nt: TGTGCCAGCGGAAGGACTAGCTATGAGAATGAGCAGTTCTTC
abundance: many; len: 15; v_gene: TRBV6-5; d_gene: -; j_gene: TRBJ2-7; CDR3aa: CASSSTPALSYEQYF; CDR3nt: TGTGCCAGCAGTTCGACTCCAGCCCTCTCCTACGAGCAGTACTTC
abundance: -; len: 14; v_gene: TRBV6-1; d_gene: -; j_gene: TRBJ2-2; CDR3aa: CASSRTGNTGELFF; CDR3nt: TGTGCCAGCAGCCGGACGGGGAACACCGGGGAGCTGTTTTTT
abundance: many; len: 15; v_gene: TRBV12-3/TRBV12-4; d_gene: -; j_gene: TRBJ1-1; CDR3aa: CASSLRRTSNTEAFF; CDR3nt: TGTGCCAGCAGTCTCCGACGGACTTCGAACACTGAAGCTTTCTTT
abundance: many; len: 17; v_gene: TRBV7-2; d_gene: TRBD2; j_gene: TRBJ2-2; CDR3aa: CASSLDPRGANTGELFF; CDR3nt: TGTGCCAGCAGCCTCGACCCCCGGGGGGCGAACACCGGGGAGCTGTTTTTT
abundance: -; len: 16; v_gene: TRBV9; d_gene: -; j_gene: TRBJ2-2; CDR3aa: CASSVEGRLNTGELFF; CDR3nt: TGTGCCAGCAGCGTCGAGGGTCGGCTGAACACCGGGGAGCTGTTTTTT
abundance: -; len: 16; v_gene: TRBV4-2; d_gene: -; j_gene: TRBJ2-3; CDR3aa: CASSQGTQGFTDTQYF; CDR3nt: TGTGCCAGCAGCCAAGGAACTCAGGGGTTCACAGATACGCAGTATTTT
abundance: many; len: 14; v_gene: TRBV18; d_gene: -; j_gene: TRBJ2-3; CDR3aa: CASSPPSGADTQYF; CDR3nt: TGTGCCAGCTCACCACCGAGCGGTGCGGATACGCAGTATTTT